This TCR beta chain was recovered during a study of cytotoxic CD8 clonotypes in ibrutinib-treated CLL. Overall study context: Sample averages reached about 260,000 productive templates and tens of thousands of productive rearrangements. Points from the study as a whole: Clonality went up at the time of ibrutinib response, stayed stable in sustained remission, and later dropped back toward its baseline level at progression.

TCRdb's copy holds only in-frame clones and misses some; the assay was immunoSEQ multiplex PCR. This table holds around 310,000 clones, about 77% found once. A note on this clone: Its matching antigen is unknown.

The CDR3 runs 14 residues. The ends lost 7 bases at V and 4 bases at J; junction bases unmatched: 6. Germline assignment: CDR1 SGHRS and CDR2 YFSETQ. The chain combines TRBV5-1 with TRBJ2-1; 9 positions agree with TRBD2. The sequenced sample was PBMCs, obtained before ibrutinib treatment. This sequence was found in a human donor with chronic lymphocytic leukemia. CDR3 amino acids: CASGVAGAYNEQFF. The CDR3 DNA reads TGCGCCAGCGGCGTAGCGGGAGCGTACAATGAGCAGTTCTTC.